Sequencing of this T cell receptor beta chain was carried out in a study of tumor and adjacent non-tumor tissue in lung cancer. The CDR3 extends over 15 amino acids. The V gene's germline CDR1 is SGHNT and CDR2 YENEEA. Three rounds of nested PCR, following a modified ARM-PCR protocol, produced the TCRbeta library. MiXCR, run by TCRdb on the multiplex PCR reads, gives a single entry per CDR3 protein. The table lists approximately 68,000 distinct CDR3 sequences, 75% to 85% of them singletons. Notes on the study in general: Top 100 clones took a larger repertoire share in normal lung.

RNA was extracted from bulk tissue without any cell sorting. More than 3 cm separated this lung sample from the edge of the tumor. About this clonotype itself: Its antigen remains unidentified. Relative to the germline gene, one junction end is altered; a read error may explain this.

The source is a man aged 55 to 69 with non-small cell lung cancer. Sequenced material: distant non-tumor lung tissue. J is TRBJ2-1 and V is TRBV11-3; TRBD2 aligns across 7 bases. The CDR3 DNA is TGTACCAGCAGCCAGGAAGCGGGAAGTGGCAATGATCAGTTCTTC. Its translation: CTSSQEAGSGNDQFF. Using reference TRBV11-3 and TRBJ2-1 for the parts outside the CDR3, the full variable domain is EAGVVQSPRYKIIEKKQPVAFWCNPISGHNTLYWYLQNLGQGPELLIRYENEEAVDDSQLPKDRFSAERLKGVDSTLKIQPAELGDSAVYLCTSSQEAGSGNDQFFGPGTRLTVL.